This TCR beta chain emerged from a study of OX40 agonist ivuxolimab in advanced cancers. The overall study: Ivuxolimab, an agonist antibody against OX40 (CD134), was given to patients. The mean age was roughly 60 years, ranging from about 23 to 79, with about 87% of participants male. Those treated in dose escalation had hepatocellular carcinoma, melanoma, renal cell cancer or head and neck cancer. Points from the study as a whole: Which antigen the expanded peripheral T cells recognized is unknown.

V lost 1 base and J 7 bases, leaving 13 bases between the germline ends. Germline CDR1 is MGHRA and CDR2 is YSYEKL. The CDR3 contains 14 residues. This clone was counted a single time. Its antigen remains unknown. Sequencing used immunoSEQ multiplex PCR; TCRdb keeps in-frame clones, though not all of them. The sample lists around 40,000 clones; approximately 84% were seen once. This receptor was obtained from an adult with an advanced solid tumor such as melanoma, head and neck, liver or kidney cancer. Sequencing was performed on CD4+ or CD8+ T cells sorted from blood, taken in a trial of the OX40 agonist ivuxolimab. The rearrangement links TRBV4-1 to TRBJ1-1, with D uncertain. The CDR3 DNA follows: TGCGCCAGCAGCCAAGGTATGGGGAGCAATGAAGCTTTCTTT. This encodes CASSQGMGSNEAFF.